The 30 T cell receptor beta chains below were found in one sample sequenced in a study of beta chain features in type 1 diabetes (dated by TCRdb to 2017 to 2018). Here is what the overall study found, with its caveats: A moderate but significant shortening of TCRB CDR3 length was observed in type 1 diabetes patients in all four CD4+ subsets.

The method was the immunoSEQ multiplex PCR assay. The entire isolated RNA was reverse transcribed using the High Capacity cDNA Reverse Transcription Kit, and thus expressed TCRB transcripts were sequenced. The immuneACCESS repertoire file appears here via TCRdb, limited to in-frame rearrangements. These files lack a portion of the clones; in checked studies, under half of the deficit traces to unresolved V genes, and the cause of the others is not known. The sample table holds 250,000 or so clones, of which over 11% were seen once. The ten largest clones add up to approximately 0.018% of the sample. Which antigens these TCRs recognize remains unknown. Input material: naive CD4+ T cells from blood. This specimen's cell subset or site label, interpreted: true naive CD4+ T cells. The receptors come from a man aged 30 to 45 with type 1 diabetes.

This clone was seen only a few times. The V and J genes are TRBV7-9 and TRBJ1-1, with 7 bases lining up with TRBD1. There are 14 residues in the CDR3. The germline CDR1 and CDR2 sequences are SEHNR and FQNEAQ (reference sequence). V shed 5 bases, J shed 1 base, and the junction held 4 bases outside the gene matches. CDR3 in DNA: TGTGCCAGCAGCAAATCAGGGGGGAACACTGAAGCTTTCTTT. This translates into CASSKSGGNTEAFF.

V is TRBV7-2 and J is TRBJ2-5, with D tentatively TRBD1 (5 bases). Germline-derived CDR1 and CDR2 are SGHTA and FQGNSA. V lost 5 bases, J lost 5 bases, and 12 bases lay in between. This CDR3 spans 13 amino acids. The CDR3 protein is CASSQWWGETQYF. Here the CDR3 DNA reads TGTGCCAGCAGCCAGTGGTGGGGCGAGACCCAGTACTTC.

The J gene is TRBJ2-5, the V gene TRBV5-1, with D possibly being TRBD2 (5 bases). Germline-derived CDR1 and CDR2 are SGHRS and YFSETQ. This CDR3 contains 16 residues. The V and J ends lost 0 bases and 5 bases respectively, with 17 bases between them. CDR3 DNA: TGCGCCAGCAGCTTGGGGGAGAGGACTCATGGGGAGACCCAGTACTTC. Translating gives CASSLGERTHGETQYF. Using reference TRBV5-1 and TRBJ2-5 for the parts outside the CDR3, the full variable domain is KAGVTQTPRYLIKTRGQQVTLSCSPISGHRSVSWYQQTPGQGLQFLFEYFSETQRNKGNFPGRFSGRQFSNSRSEMNVSTLELGDSALYLCASSLGERTHGETQYFGPGTRLLVL.

CDR3 loop: CAWSDTYEQYF. CDR3 bases: TGTGCCTGGAGTGACACGTACGAGCAGTACTTC. This chain connects TRBV30 to TRBJ2-7; D gene uncertain. CDR3 length: 11 residues. Trimming removed 1 base at V and 4 bases at J, with 5 bases between. Germline values: CDR1 GTSNPN, CDR2 SVGIG (reference sequence).

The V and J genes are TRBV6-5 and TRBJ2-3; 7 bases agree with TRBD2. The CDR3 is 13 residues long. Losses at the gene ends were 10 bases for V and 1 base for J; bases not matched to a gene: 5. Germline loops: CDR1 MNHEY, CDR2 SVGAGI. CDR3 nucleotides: TGTGCCACCTCACGGGGGGGCACAGATACGCAGTATTTT. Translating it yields CATSRGGTDTQYF.

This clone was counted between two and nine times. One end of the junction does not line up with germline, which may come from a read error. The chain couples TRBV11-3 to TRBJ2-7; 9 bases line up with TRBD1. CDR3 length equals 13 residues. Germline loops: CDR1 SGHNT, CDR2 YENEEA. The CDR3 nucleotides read TGTGCAAGCAGGGGGACAGGGACCCACGAGCAGTACTTC. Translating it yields CASRGTGTHEQYF.

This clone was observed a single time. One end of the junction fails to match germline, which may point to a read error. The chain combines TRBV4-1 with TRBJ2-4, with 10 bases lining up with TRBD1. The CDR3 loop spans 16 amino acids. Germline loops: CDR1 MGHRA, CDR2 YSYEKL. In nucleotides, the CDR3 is TGTGCCAGCAGCCAAGAAGGCAGGGACAGGGGTAACATTCAGTACTTC. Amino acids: CASSQEGRDRGNIQYF.

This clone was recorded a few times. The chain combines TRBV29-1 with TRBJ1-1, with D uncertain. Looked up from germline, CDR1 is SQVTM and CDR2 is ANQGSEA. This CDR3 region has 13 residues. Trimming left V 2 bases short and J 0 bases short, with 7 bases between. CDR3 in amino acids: CSVEFSVNTEAFF. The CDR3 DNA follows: TGCAGCGTTGAATTTTCCGTGAACACTGAAGCTTTCTTT.

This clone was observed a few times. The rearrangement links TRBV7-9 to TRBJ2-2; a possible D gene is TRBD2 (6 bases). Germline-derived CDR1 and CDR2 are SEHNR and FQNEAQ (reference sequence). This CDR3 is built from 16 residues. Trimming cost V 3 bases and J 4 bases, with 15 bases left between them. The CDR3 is CASSLTEGIGTGELFF. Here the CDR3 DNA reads TGTGCCAGCAGCTTGACGGAGGGTATCGGCACCGGGGAGCTGTTTTTT.

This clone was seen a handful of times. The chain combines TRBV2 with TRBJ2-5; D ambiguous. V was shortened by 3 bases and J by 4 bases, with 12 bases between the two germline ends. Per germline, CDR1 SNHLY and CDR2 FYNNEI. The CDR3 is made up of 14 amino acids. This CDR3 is CASSELLESETQYF. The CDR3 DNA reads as TGTGCCAGCAGTGAGTTGCTAGAATCAGAGACCCAGTACTTC.

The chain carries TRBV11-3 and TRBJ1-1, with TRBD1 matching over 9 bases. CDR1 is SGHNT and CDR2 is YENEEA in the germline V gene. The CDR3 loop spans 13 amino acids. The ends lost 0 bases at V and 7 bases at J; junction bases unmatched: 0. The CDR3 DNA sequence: TGTGCCAGCAGCTTAGAGGGACAGGGTGAAGCTTTCTTT. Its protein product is CASSLEGQGEAFF.

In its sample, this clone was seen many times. Here the CDR3 DNA reads TGCAGCGTTGAAGATGTCTCTACGGACATTCAGTACTTC. As protein: CSVEDVSTDIQYF. The chain links TRBV29-1 to TRBJ2-4; D call uncertain. The CDR3 extends over 13 amino acids. Germline V lookup: CDR1 SQVTM, CDR2 ANQGSEA. Trimming took 0 bases from V and 8 from J, leaving 11 bases between them.

The CDR3 nucleotides are TGTGCCAGCAGTGAAATAGGTCAGGGAAATTCACCCCTCCACTTT. Translating it yields CASSEIGQGNSPLHF. The rearrangement links TRBV2 to TRBJ1-6, with D possibly being TRBD1 (5 bases). V dropped 2 bases and J dropped 7 bases, with 12 bases sitting between them. The V gene's germline CDR1 is SNHLY and CDR2 FYNNEI. The CDR3 runs 15 residues.

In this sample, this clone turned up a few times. The CDR3: CASSPTGYWDEQFF. For the CDR3, the DNA is TGTGCCAGCTCACCTACAGGGTATTGGGATGAGCAGTTCTTC. The chain has TRBV18 and TRBJ2-1; D is possibly TRBD1 (6 bases). The V gene's germline CDR1 is KGHSH and CDR2 LQKENI. V was trimmed by 3 bases and J by 8 bases, leaving 14 bases between them. The CDR3 totals 14 residues.

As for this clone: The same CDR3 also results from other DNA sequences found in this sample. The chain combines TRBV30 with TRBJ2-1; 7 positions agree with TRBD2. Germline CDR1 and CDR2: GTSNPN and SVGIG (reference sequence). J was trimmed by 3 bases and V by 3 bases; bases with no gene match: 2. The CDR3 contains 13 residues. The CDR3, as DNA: TGTGCCTGGAGGGGCGGGAGCTACAATGAGCAGTTCTTC. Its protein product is CAWRGGSYNEQFF.

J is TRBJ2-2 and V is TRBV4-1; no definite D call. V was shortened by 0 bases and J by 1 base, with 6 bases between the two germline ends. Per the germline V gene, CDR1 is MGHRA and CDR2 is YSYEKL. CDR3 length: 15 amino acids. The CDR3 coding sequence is TGCGCCAGCAGCCAAGATGGGCTGAACACCGGGGAGCTGTTTTTT. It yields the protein CASSQDGLNTGELFF.

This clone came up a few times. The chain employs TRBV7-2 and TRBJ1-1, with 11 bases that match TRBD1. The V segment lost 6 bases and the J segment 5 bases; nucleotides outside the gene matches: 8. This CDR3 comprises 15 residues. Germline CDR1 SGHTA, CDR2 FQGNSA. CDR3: CASRSGQGARTEAFF. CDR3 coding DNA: TGTGCCAGCAGATCCGGACAGGGGGCGAGAACTGAAGCTTTCTTT. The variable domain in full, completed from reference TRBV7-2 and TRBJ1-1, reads GAGVSQSPSNKVTEKGKDVELRCDPISGHTALYWYRQSLGQGLEFLIYFQGNSAPDKSGLPSDRFSAERTGGSVSTLTIQRTQQEDSAVYLCASRSGQGARTEAFFGQGTRLTVV.

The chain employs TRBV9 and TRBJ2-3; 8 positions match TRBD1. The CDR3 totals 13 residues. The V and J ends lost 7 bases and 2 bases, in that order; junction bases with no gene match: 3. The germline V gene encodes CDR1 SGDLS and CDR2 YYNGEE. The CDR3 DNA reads TGTGCCAGCCAGGGGGCGGACACAGATACGCAGTATTTT. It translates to CASQGADTDTQYF. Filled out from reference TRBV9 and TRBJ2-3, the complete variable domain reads DSGVTQTPKHLITATGQRVTLRCSPRSGDLSVYWYQQSLDQGLQFLIQYYNGEERAKGNILERFSAQQFPDLHSELNLSSLELGDSALYFCASQGADTDTQYFGPGTRLTVL.

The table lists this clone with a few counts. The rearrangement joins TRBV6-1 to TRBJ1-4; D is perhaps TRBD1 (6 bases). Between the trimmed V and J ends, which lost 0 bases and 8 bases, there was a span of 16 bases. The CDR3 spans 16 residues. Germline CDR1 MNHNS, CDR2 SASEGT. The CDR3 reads CASSEAGTPQEEKLFF. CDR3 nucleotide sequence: TGTGCCAGCAGTGAAGCGGGGACACCTCAGGAGGAAAAACTGTTTTTT.

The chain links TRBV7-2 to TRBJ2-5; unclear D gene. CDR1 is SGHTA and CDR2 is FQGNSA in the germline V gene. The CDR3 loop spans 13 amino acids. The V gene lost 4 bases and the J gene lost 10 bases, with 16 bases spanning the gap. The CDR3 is CASSYRRIEDQYF. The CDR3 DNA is TGTGCCAGCAGCTACCGACGGATTGAGGACCAGTACTTC.

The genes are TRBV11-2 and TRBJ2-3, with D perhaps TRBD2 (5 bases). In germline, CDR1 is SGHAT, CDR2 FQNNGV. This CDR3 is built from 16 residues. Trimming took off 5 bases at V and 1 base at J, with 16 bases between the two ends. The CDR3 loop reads CASSRAGGLGTDTQYF. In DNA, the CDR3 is TGTGCCAGCAGCCGAGCTGGCGGGCTAGGCACAGATACGCAGTATTTT.

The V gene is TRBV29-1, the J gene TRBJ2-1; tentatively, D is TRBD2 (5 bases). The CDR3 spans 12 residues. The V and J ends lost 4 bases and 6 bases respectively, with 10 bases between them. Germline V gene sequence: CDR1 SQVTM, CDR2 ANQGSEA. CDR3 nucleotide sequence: TGCAGCGTTGTACGGGGTAGCAATGAGCAGTTCTTC. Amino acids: CSVVRGSNEQFF.

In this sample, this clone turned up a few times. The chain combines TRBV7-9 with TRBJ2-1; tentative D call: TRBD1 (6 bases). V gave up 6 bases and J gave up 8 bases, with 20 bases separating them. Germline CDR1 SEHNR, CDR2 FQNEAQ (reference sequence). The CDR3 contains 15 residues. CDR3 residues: CASSRIGQGNHEQFF. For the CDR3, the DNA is TGTGCCAGCAGTCGGATAGGGCAGGGGAACCATGAGCAGTTCTTC. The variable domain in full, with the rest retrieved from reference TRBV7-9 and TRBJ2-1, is DTGVSQNPRHKITKRGQNVTFRCDPISEHNRLYWYRQTLGQGPEFLTYFQNEAQLEKSRLLSDRFSAERPKGSFSTLEIQRTEQGDSAMYLCASSRIGQGNHEQFFGPGTRLTVL.

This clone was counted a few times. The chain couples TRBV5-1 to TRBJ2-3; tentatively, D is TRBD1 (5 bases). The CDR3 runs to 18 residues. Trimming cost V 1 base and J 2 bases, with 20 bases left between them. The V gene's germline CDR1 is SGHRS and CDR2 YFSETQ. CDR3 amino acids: CASSLSGPHPPFTDTQYF. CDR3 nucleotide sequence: TGCGCCAGCAGCTTGTCAGGGCCCCATCCCCCCTTCACAGATACGCAGTATTTT.

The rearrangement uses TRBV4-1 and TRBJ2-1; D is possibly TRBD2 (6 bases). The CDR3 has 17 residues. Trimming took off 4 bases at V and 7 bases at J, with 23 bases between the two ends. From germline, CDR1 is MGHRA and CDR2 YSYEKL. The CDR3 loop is CASSPRRSFWDSNEQFF. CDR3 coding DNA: TGCGCCAGCAGCCCCAGAAGGTCCTTTTGGGACTCGAATGAGCAGTTCTTC.

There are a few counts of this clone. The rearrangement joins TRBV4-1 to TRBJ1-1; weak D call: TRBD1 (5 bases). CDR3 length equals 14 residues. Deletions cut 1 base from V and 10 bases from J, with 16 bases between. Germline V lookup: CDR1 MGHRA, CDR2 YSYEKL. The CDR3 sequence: CASSQVGGAWGAFF. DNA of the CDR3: TGCGCCAGCAGCCAAGTCGGAGGGGCTTGGGGAGCTTTCTTT.

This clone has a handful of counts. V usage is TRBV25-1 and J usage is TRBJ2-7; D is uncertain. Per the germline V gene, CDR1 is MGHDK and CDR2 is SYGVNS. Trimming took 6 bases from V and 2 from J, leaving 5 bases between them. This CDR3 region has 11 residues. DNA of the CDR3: TGTGCCAGCAGAGGAGCCTACGAGCAGTACTTC. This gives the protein CASRGAYEQYF.

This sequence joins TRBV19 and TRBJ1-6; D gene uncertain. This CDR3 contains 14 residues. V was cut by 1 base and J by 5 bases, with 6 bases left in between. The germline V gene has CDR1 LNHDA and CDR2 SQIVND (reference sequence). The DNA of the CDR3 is TGTGCCAGTAGTATAGGAGGCGATAATTCACCCCTCCACTTT. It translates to CASSIGGDNSPLHF.

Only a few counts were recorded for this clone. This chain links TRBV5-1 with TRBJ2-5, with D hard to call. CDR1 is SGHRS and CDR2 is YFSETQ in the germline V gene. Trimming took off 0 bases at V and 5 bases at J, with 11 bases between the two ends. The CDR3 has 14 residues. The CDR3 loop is CASSLVFSVETQYF. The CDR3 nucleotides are TGCGCCAGCAGCTTGGTGTTCTCGGTGGAGACCCAGTACTTC.

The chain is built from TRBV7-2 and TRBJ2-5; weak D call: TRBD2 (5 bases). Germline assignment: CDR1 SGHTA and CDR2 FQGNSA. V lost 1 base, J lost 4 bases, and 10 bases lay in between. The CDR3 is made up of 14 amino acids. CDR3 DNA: TGTGCCAGCAGCTTAGGGACTGCGGGAGAGACCCAGTACTTC. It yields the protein CASSLGTAGETQYF.